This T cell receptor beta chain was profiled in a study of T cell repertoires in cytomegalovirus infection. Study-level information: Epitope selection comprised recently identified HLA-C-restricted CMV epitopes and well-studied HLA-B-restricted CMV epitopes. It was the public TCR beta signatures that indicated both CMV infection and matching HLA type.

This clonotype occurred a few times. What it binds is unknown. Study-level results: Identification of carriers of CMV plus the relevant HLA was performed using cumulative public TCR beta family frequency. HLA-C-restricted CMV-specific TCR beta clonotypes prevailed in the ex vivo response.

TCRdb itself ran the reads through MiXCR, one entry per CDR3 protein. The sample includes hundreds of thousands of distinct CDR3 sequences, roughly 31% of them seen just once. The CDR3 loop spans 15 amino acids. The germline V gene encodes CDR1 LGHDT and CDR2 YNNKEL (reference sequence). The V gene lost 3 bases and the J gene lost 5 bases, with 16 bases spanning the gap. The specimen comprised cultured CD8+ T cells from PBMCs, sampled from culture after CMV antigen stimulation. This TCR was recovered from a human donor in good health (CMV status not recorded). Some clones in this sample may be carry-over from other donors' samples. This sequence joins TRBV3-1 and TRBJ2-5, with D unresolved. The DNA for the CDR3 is TGTGCCAGCAGCCAGGGCCGGGCCCTGAAGGAGACCCAGTACTTC. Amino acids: CASSQGRALKETQYF.